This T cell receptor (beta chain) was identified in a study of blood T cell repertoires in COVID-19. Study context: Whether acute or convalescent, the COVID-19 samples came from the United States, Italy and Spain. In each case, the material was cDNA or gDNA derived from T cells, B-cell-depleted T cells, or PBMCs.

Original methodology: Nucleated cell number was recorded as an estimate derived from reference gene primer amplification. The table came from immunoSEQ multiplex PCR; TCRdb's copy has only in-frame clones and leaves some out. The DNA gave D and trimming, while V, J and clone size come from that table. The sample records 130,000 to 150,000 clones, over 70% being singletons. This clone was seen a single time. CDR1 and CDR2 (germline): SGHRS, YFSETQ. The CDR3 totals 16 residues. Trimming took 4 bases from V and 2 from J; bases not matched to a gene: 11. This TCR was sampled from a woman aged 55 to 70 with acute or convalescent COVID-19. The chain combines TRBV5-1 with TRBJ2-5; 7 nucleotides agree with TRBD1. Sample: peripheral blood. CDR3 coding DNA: TGCGCCAGCAGCGACTATGGGACAGCAGTACAAGAGACCCAGTACTTC. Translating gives CASSDYGTAVQETQYF.